Ten or more counts support the clone carrying this TCR beta chain. Its antigen remains unknown. Trimming took off 4 bases at V and 2 bases at J, with 16 bases between the two ends. Germline CDR1 and CDR2: SGHRS and YFSETQ. This CDR3 has 15 residues. Broader study findings: Tumor Treg TCRs overlapped most with tumor naive CD4+ cells.

TCRdb re-derived calls from the 5' RACE reads in MiXCR, one entry per CDR3 protein. The table records 50,000 to 80,000 distinct CDR3 sequences, about 20% of them present only once. This TCR was recovered from a female donor with breast cancer. This rearrangement joins TRBV5-1 to TRBJ2-7; TRBD1 or TRBD2 may be the D gene (6 bases each). The sample consisted of memory CD4+ T cells sorted from a lymph node. Subset denoted: memory CD4+ T cells, CD4+CD45RO+CD25-. The CDR3 sequence is CASSPMTGGAYEQYF. In DNA, the CDR3 is TGCGCCAGCAGCCCCATGACAGGAGGGGCCTACGAGCAGTACTTC.